The rows below give T cell receptor beta chains drawn from one sample of a study of OX40 agonist ivuxolimab in advanced cancers. The table came from immunoSEQ multiplex PCR; TCRdb's copy has only in-frame clones and leaves some out. The table shows 50,000 to 65,000 clones, with 70% to 90% occurring only once. Sequencing was performed on CD4+ or CD8+ T cells sorted from blood, taken in a trial of the OX40 agonist ivuxolimab. Every receptor here comes from an adult with an advanced solid tumor such as melanoma, head and neck, liver or kidney cancer. CDR3s include the opening cysteine and the closing phenylalanine or tryptophan. A D gene is named only where the DNA matches it firmly. Clone sizes are given selectively: once, few, many, or a class where the clone is expanded.

abundance,j_gene,d_gene,v_gene,CDR3nt,CDR3aa
.,TRBJ2-7,.,TRBV12-2,TGTGCAAGTCGCTTGGGAGCGACTAGCGGGAGAATCTACGAGCAGTACTTC,CASRLGATSGRIYEQYF
.,TRBJ1-5,.,TRBV28,TGTGCCAGCAGTTTATATGGCGGTAGCAATCAGCCCCAGCATTTT,CASSLYGGSNQPQHF
once,TRBJ1-2,TRBD1,TRBV27,TGTGCCAGCAGTTTCACAGGGGGGAACTATGGCTACACCTTC,CASSFTGGNYGYTF
.,TRBJ2-5,.,TRBV10-3,TGTGCCATCAGTGATTCACGGGCAGTGGAGACCCAGTACTTC,CAISDSRAVETQYF
.,TRBJ1-5,.,TRBV7-8,TGTGCCAGCAGCTTTCGCGATCAGCCCCAGCATTTT,CASSFRDQPQHF
.,TRBJ1-4,.,TRBV5-1,TGCGCCAGCAGCCCCACCTTCCGGCAGGGTGAAAAACTGTTTTTT,CASSPTFRQGEKLFF
once,TRBJ2-1,.,TRBV6-1,TGTGCCAGCAGTGAAGCGATTGGTATTAGGAGGTTTTTGCTACTACGCAATGAGCAGTTCTTC,CASSEAIGIRRFLLLRNEQFF
.,TRBJ2-3,TRBD2,TRBV7-6,TGTGCCAGCAGCCCAGGACTAGCGGGAGTCTGGACGCAGTATTTT,CASSPGLAGVWTQYF
.,TRBJ2-3,TRBD2,TRBV11-2,TGTGCCAGCAGCTTAGAAGGCGGCGTTTGGGACTACGGCACAGATACGCAGTATTTT,CASSLEGGVWDYGTDTQYF
.,TRBJ2-4,TRBD1,TRBV29-1,TGCAGCGTGGAGGTGACAGGGGGTATAAACATTCAGTACTTC,CSVEVTGGINIQYF
.,TRBJ2-3,TRBD2,TRBV9,TGTGCCAGCAGCCCGGGACTATCCCCAGATACGCAGTATTTT,CASSPGLSPDTQYF
.,TRBJ1-6,.,TRBV21-1,TGTGCCAGCAGCCCACGGGACACCTATAATTCACCCCTCCACTTT,CASSPRDTYNSPLHF
.,TRBJ1-6,.,TRBV28,TGTGCCAGCAGCAAATCCAGGGGTCTGGGCTCACCCCTCCACTTT,CASSKSRGLGSPLHF
.,TRBJ2-2,TRBD2,TRBV5-4,TGTGCCAGCAGCTTGGCCCCTGGACTAGCCGGGGAGCTGTTTTTT,CASSLAPGLAGELFF
.,TRBJ1-5,.,TRBV27,TGTGCCAGCAGTTCCCCACTCGCGGCCACCCAGCATTTT,CASSSPLAATQHF
.,TRBJ2-7,.,TRBV6-5,TGTGCCAGCAGTTACCGGGCAAGAGGCTACGAGCAGTACTTC,CASSYRARGYEQYF
.,TRBJ1-5,.,TRBV30,TGTGCCTGGAGTGTACGAGAACAGCTTAATCAGCCCCAGCATTTT,CAWSVREQLNQPQHF
.,TRBJ2-1,TRBD2,TRBV5-1,TGCGCCAGCAGCGCCGGGACTAGCGGGAGTTACAATGAGCAGTTCTTC,CASSAGTSGSYNEQFF
.,TRBJ2-3,TRBD2,TRBV6-1,TGTGCCAGCAGGACTAGCGGCACAGATACGCAGTATTTT,CASRTSGTDTQYF
.,TRBJ2-1,.,TRBV12-5,TGTGCTAGTGGTTGGGGGTATCGTGGCTCCTACAATGAGCAGTTCTTC,CASGWGYRGSYNEQFF
.,TRBJ1-5,.,TRBV4-1,TGCGCCAGCAGCCATAACACAGGGCAAGGTCAGCCCCAGCATTTT,CASSHNTGQGQPQHF
.,TRBJ2-5,TRBD2,TRBV9,TGTGCCAGCAGCGCCGGACTAGCGGGAGAAGAGACCCAGTACTTC,CASSAGLAGEETQYF
.,TRBJ2-4,TRBD1,TRBV6-5,TGTGCCAGCAGTTACGAGGGGGCAGGTGGAAACATTCAGTACTTC,CASSYEGAGGNIQYF
few,TRBJ2-2,TRBD1,TRBV28,TGTGCCAGCAGTCCTGACAGGGGATGGACCGGGGAGCTGTTTTTT,CASSPDRGWTGELFF
.,TRBJ1-1,.,TRBV25-1,TGTGCCAGCAGTAGGTTAGGTTTGTCAGATGAAGCTTTCTTT,CASSRLGLSDEAFF
few,TRBJ1-1,.,TRBV6-1,TGTGCCAGTGCGAGGGGAAACACTGAAGCTTTCTTT,CASARGNTEAFF
.,TRBJ2-1,TRBD2,TRBV10-3,TGTGCCATCAGTGGTTCAAATACCGGGACTAGCGGGGCTAATGAGCAGTTCTTC,CAISGSNTGTSGANEQFF
.,TRBJ2-1,TRBD1,TRBV30,TGTGCCTGGAGACGGACCGGGACAGCCTACAATGAGCAGTTCTTC,CAWRRTGTAYNEQFF
.,TRBJ1-4,.,TRBV7-6,TGTGCCAGCAGCTTAGAGGGGGGGGCATGGTCTGCAACTAATGAAAAACTGTTTTTT,CASSLEGGAWSATNEKLFF
.,TRBJ1-5,.,TRBV18,TGTGCCAGCTCACCTCAGACCGACGTACCCCAGCATTTT,CASSPQTDVPQHF
.,TRBJ1-1,TRBD1,TRBV10-3,TGTGCCATCAGTGACCCCGGTCGGACAGGTGAAGCTTTCTTT,CAISDPGRTGEAFF
once,TRBJ2-3,.,TRBV6-1,TGTGCCAGCAGTGAGAGGGGCCAGGGGAACAACGCAGATACGCAGTATTTT,CASSERGQGNNADTQYF
.,TRBJ2-3,.,TRBV7-3,TGTGCCAGCAGCTCGGCAGGCGGCACAGATACGCAGTATTTT,CASSSAGGTDTQYF
.,TRBJ2-5,.,TRBV28,TGTGCCAGCAGTCTGGGGGAGACCCAGTACTTC,CASSLGETQYF
.,TRBJ2-1,.,TRBV28,TGTGCCAGCACAGGGCCGTTTGAGCAGTTCTTC,CASTGPFEQFF
once,TRBJ2-6,.,TRBV5-1,TGCGCCAGCAGCTTGGATAATTCCGACAGGACTGGGGCCAACGTCCTGACTTTC,CASSLDNSDRTGANVLTF
.,TRBJ2-7,TRBD2,TRBV7-2,TGTGCCAGCACCCCGGGCGGGAGTCTAGGGGAGCAGTACTTC,CASTPGGSLGEQYF
.,TRBJ2-1,.,TRBV9,TGTGCCAGCAGCGTAGTAGCTAGTAGCTCCTACAATGAGCAGTTCTTC,CASSVVASSSYNEQFF
.,TRBJ2-1,.,TRBV5-6,TGTGCCAGCAGCTTGGTTAGTACCCGATGGCTGTTCTTC,CASSLVSTRWLFF
.,TRBJ1-2,.,TRBV28,TGTGCCAGCAGTTTATCCCCCCGTGGCTACACCTTC,CASSLSPRGYTF
.,TRBJ2-7,.,TRBV2,TGTGCCAGCGGGCGTTACGAGCAGTACTTC,CASGRYEQYF
.,TRBJ2-7,.,TRBV7-2,TGTGCCAGCAGCTTACAACCGGGGACGAGTTACGAGCAGTACTTC,CASSLQPGTSYEQYF
.,TRBJ1-3,.,TRBV9,TGTGCCAGCAGCCCCTGGCCAGGGCCCGCCCTCTCTGGAAACACCATATATTTT,CASSPWPGPALSGNTIYF
.,TRBJ2-5,.,TRBV2,TGTGCCAGCAGTGAGGGCAGGGCAGAGACCCAGTACTTC,CASSEGRAETQYF
once,TRBJ2-5,TRBD1,TRBV6-5,TGTGCCAGCAGTTACTCGCGGTTCAGGGGGGAGACCCAGTACTTC,CASSYSRFRGETQYF
once,TRBJ1-4,.,TRBV2,TGTGCCAGCAGGGAAACAGGGGAAAAACTGTTTTTT,CASRETGEKLFF
.,TRBJ2-3,.,TRBV27,TGTGCCAGCCTCCTCCCTAGCACAGATACGCAGTATTTT,CASLLPSTDTQYF
.,TRBJ1-2,TRBD1,TRBV19,TGTGCCAGTAGTGCTGGGGACAGGGGCGGCTACACCTTC,CASSAGDRGGYTF
once,TRBJ2-5,TRBD2,TRBV5-4,TGTGCCAGCAGCCTGGGACTAGCGACCCAAGAGACCCAGTACTTC,CASSLGLATQETQYF
.,TRBJ1-1,.,TRBV19,TGTGCCAGTAGTATCCAAACAGGGACTGAAGCTTTCTTT,CASSIQTGTEAFF
once,TRBJ2-5,TRBD2,TRBV9,TGTGCCAGCAGCGCCGATGGATTAGCGGGGACCCAAGAGACCCAGTACTTC,CASSADGLAGTQETQYF
.,TRBJ2-3,.,TRBV11-3,TGTGCCAGCAGCCGCCAGCCCAGCACAGATACGCAGTATTTT,CASSRQPSTDTQYF
.,TRBJ2-3,.,TRBV5-1,TGCGCCAGCAGCTTGGGTGATACGCAGTATTTT,CASSLGDTQYF
.,TRBJ1-1,.,TRBV4-2,TGTGCCAGCAGCCAAGACCCCGACACTGAAGCTTTCTTT,CASSQDPDTEAFF
.,TRBJ2-7,TRBD1,TRBV27,TGTGCCAGCAACCCGGGACAGGGTCTACCTAAGTTTACCTACGAGCAGTACTTC,CASNPGQGLPKFTYEQYF
.,TRBJ2-3,.,TRBV10-2,TGCGCCAGGGAACCCGCAGATACGCAGTATTTT,CAREPADTQYF